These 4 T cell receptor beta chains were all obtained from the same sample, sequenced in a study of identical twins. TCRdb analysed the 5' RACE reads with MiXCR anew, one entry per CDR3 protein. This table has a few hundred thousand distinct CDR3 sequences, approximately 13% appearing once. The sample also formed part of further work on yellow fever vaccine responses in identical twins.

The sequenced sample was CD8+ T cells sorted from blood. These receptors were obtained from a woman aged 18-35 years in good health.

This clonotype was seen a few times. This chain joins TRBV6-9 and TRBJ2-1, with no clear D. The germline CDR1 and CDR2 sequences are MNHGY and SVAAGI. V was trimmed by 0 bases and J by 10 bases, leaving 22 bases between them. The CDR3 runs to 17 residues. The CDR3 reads CASSYSILRTAPQEQFF. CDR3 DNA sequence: TGTGCCAGCAGTTATTCGATATTGCGGACCGCCCCACAGGAGCAGTTCTTC.

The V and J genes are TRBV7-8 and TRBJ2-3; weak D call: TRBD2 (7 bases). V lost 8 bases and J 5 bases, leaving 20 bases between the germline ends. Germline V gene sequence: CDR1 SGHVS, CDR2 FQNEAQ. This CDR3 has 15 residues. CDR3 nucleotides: TGTGCCAGCTACCACGGCCGGGGGGCGGGAGATACGCAGTATTTT. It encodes CASYHGRGAGDTQYF.

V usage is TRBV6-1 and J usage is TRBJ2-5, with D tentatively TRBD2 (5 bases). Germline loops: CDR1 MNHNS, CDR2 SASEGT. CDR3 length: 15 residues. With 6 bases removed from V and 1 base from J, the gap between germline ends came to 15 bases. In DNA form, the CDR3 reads TGTGCCAGCAGCCCAGGAGTGGGAGCCCAAGAGACCCAGTACTTC. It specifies CASSPGVGAQETQYF.

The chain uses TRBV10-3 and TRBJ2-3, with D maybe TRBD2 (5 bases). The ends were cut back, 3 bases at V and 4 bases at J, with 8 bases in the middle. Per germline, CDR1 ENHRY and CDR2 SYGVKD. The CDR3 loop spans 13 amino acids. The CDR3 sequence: CAISDPEADTQYF. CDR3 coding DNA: TGTGCCATCAGTGACCCGGAGGCAGATACGCAGTATTTT.